Each of the 20 T cell receptor beta chains below was sequenced from the same sample in a study of T cell repertoires in cytomegalovirus infection. TCRdb reprocessed the reads via MiXCR and lists one record per CDR3 protein. The sample has 160,000 or so distinct CDR3 sequences; 23% are singletons. Sequencing was carried out using PBMCs. The receptors derive from a human donor in good health (CMV status not recorded). Some clones in this sample may be carry-over from other donors' samples.

In this sample, this clonotype turned up many times. The chain couples TRBV7-6 to TRBJ2-5, with TRBD2 identical over 9 bases. V lost 5 bases, J lost 5 bases, and 3 bases stayed unmatched. From germline, CDR1 is SGHVS and CDR2 FNYEAQ. The CDR3 has 13 residues. CDR3 sequence: CASSTSGGETQYF. The CDR3, as DNA: TGTGCCAGCAGCACGAGCGGGGGGGAGACCCAGTACTTC.

This clonotype was found a few times. The V call is TRBV25-1, the J call TRBJ2-1; no firm D call. The germline V gene encodes CDR1 MGHDK and CDR2 SYGVNS. There are 13 residues in the CDR3. The V end lost 6 bases, the J end lost 8 bases, and 14 bases lay between the germline ends. The CDR3 region is CASRPGSMDEQFF. CDR3 sequence (DNA): TGTGCCAGCAGGCCCGGGTCCATGGATGAGCAGTTCTTC.

This clonotype has just a few counts. This chain links TRBV2 with TRBJ2-5, with 9 bases that match TRBD1. Germline CDR1 and CDR2: SNHLY and FYNNEI. Trimming took 7 bases from V and 4 from J; bases not matched to a gene: 10. The CDR3 is 15 residues long. Here the CDR3 reads CASNADRGAGETQYF. The CDR3 DNA follows: TGTGCCAGCAACGCGGACAGGGGCGCAGGAGAGACCCAGTACTTC.

This clonotype was seen a handful of times. The chain combines TRBV7-3 with TRBJ2-3, with 10 bases identical to TRBD2. The CDR3 spans 15 residues. V was pared by 2 bases and J by 7 bases, with 6 bases of the junction left unmatched. Germline lookup yields CDR1 SGHTA and CDR2 FQGTGA. The CDR3, as DNA: TGTGCCAGCAGCTTAGGTAGCGGGGGGCTTTATACGCAGTATTTT. It encodes CASSLGSGGLYTQYF.

This clonotype was found many times. This chain links TRBV7-8 with TRBJ2-2; TRBD1 matches at 9 bases. The CDR3 is 18 residues long. Germline CDR1 and CDR2: SGHVS and FQNEAQ. J lost 7 bases, V lost 6 bases, and 18 bases had no gene match. CDR3 in DNA: TGTGCCAGCAGTCGGCCCCCCCCCGGGACAGGGATGAGCGGGGAGCTGTTTTTT. Its protein is CASSRPPPGTGMSGELFF.

The rearrangement uses TRBV30 and TRBJ1-1; no firm D call. CDR1 and CDR2 (germline): GTSNPN, SVGIG (reference sequence). V was trimmed by 5 bases and J by 4 bases, leaving 8 bases between them. The length of the CDR3 is 11 residues. The CDR3 DNA sequence: TGTGCCTGGGACCTGGGCACTGAAGCTTTCTTT. It is translated as CAWDLGTEAFF.

CDR3 sequence (DNA): TGCAGTGCCCTGTGGGGGGCCGGCAGCCACGAGCAGTACTTC. Protein product: CSALWGAGSHEQYF. This rearrangement joins TRBV20-1 to TRBJ2-7, with D possibly called TRBD1 or TRBD2 (6 bases each). The CDR3 is 14 amino acids. The germline CDR1 and CDR2 sequences are DFQATT and SNEGSKA (reference sequence). V lost 6 bases and J 5 bases, leaving 20 bases between the germline ends.

The chain uses TRBV9 and TRBJ1-4, with a tentative D call TRBD1 (6 bases). The CDR3 contains 13 residues. Trimming took off 3 bases at V and 8 bases at J, with 11 bases between the two ends. The germline CDR1 and CDR2 sequences are SGDLS and YYNGEE. CDR3 sequence reads: CASSAGTREKLFF. CDR3 DNA: TGTGCCAGCAGCGCCGGGACACGCGAAAAACTGTTTTTT.

The chain couples TRBV28 to TRBJ2-7; 12 positions match TRBD2. After removal of 5 bases from V and 3 bases from J, the junction contained 5 bases not matched to a gene. The CDR3 loop spans 15 amino acids. Germline loops: CDR1 MDHEN, CDR2 SYDVKM. The CDR3 sequence: CASSKRLAGVYEQYF. The DNA for the CDR3 is TGTGCCAGCAGTAAACGACTAGCGGGAGTCTACGAGCAGTACTTC.

Note on this clonotype: The DNA is left out, because the CDR3 cannot be placed on it with certainty; the CDR3 is given as TCRdb lists it. V and J are TRBV5-1 and TRBJ2-3; TRBD2 was called by the table and not checked on the DNA. CDR1 SGHRS and CDR2 YFSETQ come from the germline V gene. The CDR3 has 16 residues if both end residues are counted. CDR3: CASSFGSGLSTDTQYF.

In this sample, this clonotype turned up a few times. J is TRBJ2-7 and V is TRBV10-2; the D is unclear. Germline V gene data show CDR1 as WSHSY and CDR2 as SAAADI. Trimming took off 4 bases at V and 5 bases at J, with 12 bases between the two ends. This CDR3 contains 13 residues. CDR3 sequence (DNA): TGCGCCAGCAGTGCGCCACAGAATAACGAGCAGTACTTC. It translates to CASSAPQNNEQYF.

V and J are TRBV6-1 and TRBJ2-1, with D perhaps matching TRBD2 (6 bases). The V gene's germline CDR1 is MNHNS and CDR2 SASEGT. The CDR3 has 15 residues. Trimming took off 8 bases at V and 8 bases at J, with 22 bases between the two ends. CDR3 region: CASVFLEGLVDEQFF. The CDR3 DNA follows: TGTGCCAGCGTTTTCCTGGAGGGGCTTGTCGATGAGCAGTTCTTC.

The chain joins TRBV28 to TRBJ2-7, with a weak D call TRBD2 (6 bases). V lost 5 bases to trimming and J lost 0 bases, with 14 bases between them. Per the germline V gene, CDR1 is MDHEN and CDR2 is SYDVKM. This CDR3 is 15 amino acids long. The CDR3 is CASSGGTASSYEQYF. CDR3 sequence (DNA): TGTGCCAGCAGTGGGGGGACGGCGAGCTCCTACGAGCAGTACTTC.

This clonotype has a count of ten or more. This chain connects TRBV7-9 to TRBJ2-1; TRBD2 agrees at 7 bases. V was clipped by 4 bases and J by 3 bases; unmatched bases: 0. CDR1 and CDR2 (germline): SEHNR, FQNEAQ (reference sequence). The CDR3 spans 13 residues. CDR3 bases: TGTGCCAGCAGCTGGACTAGCTACAATGAGCAGTTCTTC. As protein: CASSWTSYNEQFF. Combining the CDR3 with reference TRBV7-9 and TRBJ2-1 gives the whole variable domain DTGVSQNPRHKITKRGQNVTFRCDPISEHNRLYWYRQTLGQGPEFLTYFQNEAQLEKSRLLSDRFSAERPKGSFSTLEIQRTEQGDSAMYLCASSWTSYNEQFFGPGTRLTVL.

The rearrangement links TRBV6-5 to TRBJ2-7; the match to TRBD2 covers 10 bases. The CDR3 loop spans 16 amino acids. Germline V gene sequence: CDR1 MNHEY, CDR2 SVGAGI. V was pared by 2 bases and J by 4 bases, with 8 bases of the junction left unmatched. Here the CDR3 reads CASSYQGPSGGYEQYF. CDR3 DNA: TGTGCCAGCAGTTACCAAGGGCCTAGCGGGGGTTACGAGCAGTACTTC.

The chain carries TRBV10-3 and TRBJ1-1; 7 bases match TRBD1. Germline V gene data show CDR1 as ENHRY and CDR2 as SYGVKD. The length of the CDR3 is 13 residues. The J segment lost 5 bases and the V segment lost 5 bases, leaving 5 bases of the junction unmatched. The CDR3 here is CAISPTGETEAFF. The CDR3 DNA reads as TGTGCCATCAGTCCTACAGGGGAAACTGAAGCTTTCTTT.

The CDR3 protein is CASSQPPSGRAGNEQFF. For the CDR3, the DNA is TGCGCCAGCAGCCAACCGCCTAGCGGGAGGGCCGGAAATGAGCAGTTCTTC. The chain has TRBV4-1 and TRBJ2-1; TRBD2 agrees at 12 bases. Germline values: CDR1 MGHRA, CDR2 YSYEKL. This CDR3 contains 17 residues. V lost 2 bases, J lost 7 bases, and 9 bases stayed unmatched.

A few counts support this clonotype. This sequence joins TRBV19 and TRBJ2-3; TRBD1 matches 11 bases. V shed 7 bases and J 1 base; nucleotides not matched to a gene: 7. CDR3 size: 16 residues. Germline CDR1 LNHDA, CDR2 SQIVND (reference sequence). The CDR3 spells CASNGRGQGGTDTQYF. The CDR3 DNA reads TGTGCCAGTAACGGAAGGGGACAGGGGGGCACAGATACGCAGTATTTT.

The rearrangement links TRBV29-1 to TRBJ2-3, with TRBD2 matching 9 bases. The CDR3 length is 14 residues. The trim removed 7 bases at V and 6 bases at J, leaving 11 bases unmatched. Germline V lookup: CDR1 SQVTM, CDR2 ANQGSEA. The CDR3 region is CSAGGLAGGDTQYF. The CDR3 DNA reads as TGCAGCGCGGGGGGACTAGCCGGAGGGGATACGCAGTATTTT.

The V and J genes are TRBV24-1 and TRBJ2-4; possible D gene TRBD1, 5 bases. The CDR3 covers 13 residues. Trimming cost V 4 bases and J 7 bases, with 10 bases left between them. Germline CDR1 is KGHDR and CDR2 is SFDVKD. The CDR3 region has the DNA TGTGCCACCAGTGAGTCACCAGGGAACATTCAGTACTTC. Its protein is CATSESPGNIQYF.